These 25 T cell receptor beta chains originate from one sample sequenced in a study of blood T cell repertoires in COVID-19. Profiled with immunoSEQ multiplex PCR; TCRdb holds only in-frame clones, not every one. The data contain 150,000 to 200,000 clones, around 82% of them singletons. The material sequenced was PBMCs or T cells enriched from blood (not recorded which). These receptors were collected from a man aged 35 to 55 who had recovered from COVID-19.

This chain links TRBV28 with TRBJ2-1; no clear D gene. The CDR3 is made up of 15 amino acids. Germline values: CDR1 MDHEN, CDR2 SYDVKM. V was pared by 8 bases and J by 0 bases, with 14 bases between. CDR3 in amino acids: CASQEDYVSYNEQFF. In DNA, the CDR3 is TGTGCCAGCCAAGAGGATTACGTCTCCTACAATGAGCAGTTCTTC.

This clone came up a few times. This chain connects TRBV2 to TRBJ1-6; D call uncertain. This CDR3 has 12 residues. Germline V gene sequence: CDR1 SNHLY, CDR2 FYNNEI. Trimming removed 6 bases at V and 5 bases at J, with 5 bases between. The CDR3 nucleotides are TGTGCCAGCAGCTTCCATAATTCACCCCTCCACTTT. Translated: CASSFHNSPLHF.

The rearrangement uses TRBV7-8 and TRBJ1-1; D not resolved. Germline V gives CDR1 SGHVS, CDR2 FQNEAQ. The CDR3 contains 17 residues. Trimming took 3 bases from V and 0 from J, leaving 17 bases between them. The CDR3 here is CASSFRPPGFVNTEAFF. The CDR3 nucleotides read TGTGCCAGCAGCTTCCGGCCCCCGGGGTTTGTGAACACTGAAGCTTTCTTT. The whole variable domain, filled in from reference TRBV7-8 and TRBJ1-1, reads GAGVSQSPRYKVAKRGQDVALRCDPISGHVSLFWYQQALGQGPEFLTYFQNEAQLDKSGLPSDRFFAERPEGSVSTLKIQRTQQEDSAVYLCASSFRPPGFVNTEAFFGQGTRLTVV.

J is TRBJ2-3 and V is TRBV4-1, with TRBD2 identical over 8 bases. V shed 2 bases, J shed 4 bases, and the junction held 20 bases outside the gene matches. Per germline, CDR1 MGHRA and CDR2 YSYEKL. The CDR3 is made up of 20 amino acids. CDR3 in amino acids: CASSQRYSAGGISDPDTQYF. The CDR3 DNA is TGCGCCAGCAGCCAACGTTACTCGGCGGGGGGCATCTCTGACCCAGATACGCAGTATTTT.

This clone was seen repeatedly, ten times or more. This chain links TRBV5-5 with TRBJ2-7; no definite D call. CDR1 is SGHKS, CDR2 YYEKEE, per germline (reference sequence). This CDR3 spans 14 amino acids. V gave up 1 base and J gave up 0 bases, with 8 bases separating them. The CDR3 protein is CASSLLRVSYEQYV. As DNA, the CDR3 is TGTGCCAGCAGCTTGCTCCGGGTCTCCTACGAGCAGTACGTC.

This clone was observed once. The chain links TRBV5-1 to TRBJ2-2; D may be TRBD1 (5 bases). The germline V gene has CDR1 SGHRS and CDR2 YFSETQ. The CDR3 is 15 amino acids. Trimming pared 0 bases from V and 3 bases from J, leaving 9 bases between. The CDR3 bases are TGCGCCAGCAGCTTGGAGGGGTCGGACACCGGGGAGCTGTTTTTT. Translated, it gives CASSLEGSDTGELFF.

This sequence joins TRBV9 and TRBJ1-2; D gene ambiguous. V gave up 0 bases and J gave up 8 bases, with 14 bases separating them. The CDR3 consists of 14 residues. Germline assignment: CDR1 SGDLS and CDR2 YYNGEE. CDR3 coding DNA: TGTGCCAGCAGCGTAGGTGTCGGGGTCCGCGGCTACACCTTC. It encodes CASSVGVGVRGYTF.

The chain carries TRBV18 and TRBJ1-1; D is unclear. V gave up 3 bases and J gave up 1 base, with 15 bases separating them. The length of the CDR3 is 16 residues. In germline, CDR1 is KGHSH, CDR2 LQKENI. In nucleotides, the CDR3 is TGTGCCAGCTCACCGCGGGGAGGTTCGAAGAACACTGAAGCTTTCTTT. This encodes CASSPRGGSKNTEAFF. The full variable domain, completed using reference TRBV18 and TRBJ1-1, is NAGVMQNPRHLVRRRGQEARLRCSPMKGHSHVYWYRQLPEEGLKFMVYLQKENIIDESGMPKERFSAEFPKEGPSILRIQQVVRGDSAAYFCASSPRGGSKNTEAFFGQGTRLTVV.

This rearrangement joins TRBV10-2 to TRBJ2-5; the D gene is possibly TRBD1 (6 bases). The length of the CDR3 is 14 residues. Germline V gives CDR1 WSHSY, CDR2 SAAADI. V lost 6 bases, J lost 1 base, and 12 bases lay in between. Here the CDR3 reads CASRLGQSQETQYF. The CDR3 DNA reads as TGCGCCAGCAGACTCGGACAGTCCCAAGAGACCCAGTACTTC.

The chain uses TRBV7-3 and TRBJ1-6, with D possibly TRBD1 on 6 matching bases. Germline-derived CDR1 and CDR2 are SGHTA and FQGTGA. Trimming took off 5 bases at V and 6 bases at J, with 11 bases between the two ends. This CDR3 has 14 residues. For the CDR3, the DNA is TGTGCCAGCAGCCGGACAGACCCTAATTCACCCCTCCACTTT. This gives the protein CASSRTDPNSPLHF. The entire variable domain, with the rest obtained from reference TRBV7-3 and TRBJ1-6, is as follows: GAGVSQTPSNKVTEKGKYVELRCDPISGHTALYWYRQSLGQGPEFLIYFQGTGAADDSGLPNDRFFAVRPEGSVSTLKIQRTERGDSAVYLCASSRTDPNSPLHFGNGTRLTVT.

The chain recombines TRBV4-2 with TRBJ1-5; 8 nucleotides match TRBD1. CDR1 is LGHNA and CDR2 is YNFKEQ in the germline V gene. V lost 5 bases, J lost 6 bases, and 3 bases stayed unmatched. The CDR3 is made up of 13 amino acids. This chain's CDR3 is CASSSDRGQPQHF. Here the CDR3 DNA reads TGTGCCAGCAGCTCCGACAGGGGTCAGCCCCAGCATTTT.

This chain joins TRBV4-2 and TRBJ2-7; TRBD2 aligns across 10 bases. This CDR3 has 15 amino acids. V lost 1 base and J lost 0; bases outside the gene matches: 0. Germline loops: CDR1 LGHNA, CDR2 YNFKEQ. The CDR3, as DNA: TGTGCCAGCAGCCAAGGACTAGCGGGCTCCTACGAGCAGTACTTC. Amino acids: CASSQGLAGSYEQYF.

The chain carries TRBV5-1 and TRBJ1-2; a weak D match, TRBD1 (5 bases). The CDR3 has 17 amino acids. Germline loops: CDR1 SGHRS, CDR2 YFSETQ. Trimming cost V 7 bases and J 1 base, with 23 bases left between them. The CDR3 sequence: CASGNFERQGNNYGYTF. The CDR3 DNA follows: TGCGCCAGCGGTAACTTTGAGAGGCAGGGCAATAACTATGGCTACACCTTC.

The rearrangement links TRBV5-6 to TRBJ1-1; 10 bases align to TRBD1. J gave up 5 bases and V 3 bases, and 7 bases lay outside the gene matches. Germline CDR1 reads SGHDT; CDR2 reads YYEEEE. The CDR3 has 15 amino acids. Written as DNA, the CDR3 is TGTGCCAGCAGCTCAGACAGGGGGCGGTGGACTGAAGCTTTCTTT. This translates into CASSSDRGRWTEAFF.

This chain connects TRBV7-9 to TRBJ1-1; no definite D call. The CDR3 runs to 11 residues. Germline-derived CDR1 and CDR2 are SEHNR and FQNEAQ (reference sequence). Trimming left V 8 bases short and J 2 bases short, with 6 bases between. As DNA, the CDR3 is TGTGCCAGCCGAGAAAACACTGAAGCTTTCTTT. Amino acids: CASRENTEAFF.

This chain joins TRBV20-1 and TRBJ1-1; TRBD1 might be the D (5 bases). Germline V lookup: CDR1 DFQATT, CDR2 SNEGSKA (reference sequence). Trimming took 6 bases from V and 4 from J, leaving 9 bases between them. The CDR3 totals 11 residues. The DNA for the CDR3 is TGCAGTGCAGGGACTATCACTGAAGCTTTCTTT. Translating gives CSAGTITEAFF.

The chain couples TRBV7-8 to TRBJ2-7; D is perhaps TRBD1 (6 bases). CDR3 length equals 11 residues. Germline CDR1 reads SGHVS; CDR2 reads FQNEAQ. The CDR3 sequence: CASSLSDRLVV. In nucleotides, the CDR3 is TGTGCCAGCAGCTTATCCGACAGGCTAGTCGTC.

The rearrangement links TRBV18 to TRBJ2-5, with D possibly matching TRBD1 (6 bases). Germline V gene data show CDR1 as KGHSH and CDR2 as LQKENI. V lost 8 bases and J lost 5, with 9 bases in between. The length of the CDR3 is 11 residues. The CDR3 protein is CASQRGETQYF. CDR3 nucleotide sequence: TGTGCCAGCCAAAGGGGGGAGACCCAGTACTTC.

The V call is TRBV7-2, the J call TRBJ1-2; 9 bases align to TRBD1. The germline V gene encodes CDR1 SGHTA and CDR2 FQGNSA. This CDR3 spans 14 amino acids. Trimming took 3 bases from V and 6 from J; bases not matched to a gene: 5. CDR3 coding DNA: TGTGCCAGCAGCTTTAAGGACAGGGGAAATGGCTACACCTTC. It is translated as CASSFKDRGNGYTF. The whole variable domain, filled in from reference TRBV7-2 and TRBJ1-2, reads GAGVSQSPSNKVTEKGKDVELRCDPISGHTALYWYRQSLGQGLEFLIYFQGNSAPDKSGLPSDRFSAERTGGSVSTLTIQRTQQEDSAVYLCASSFKDRGNGYTFGSGTRLTVV.

The rearrangement links TRBV7-2 to TRBJ2-3, with 8 bases fitting TRBD1. V trimming: 0 bases; J trimming: 2 bases; junction bases outside the gene matches: 4. Per germline, CDR1 SGHTA and CDR2 FQGNSA. The CDR3 loop spans 16 amino acids. In DNA form, the CDR3 reads TGTGCCAGCAGCTTAGCGCGGACAGGGTACACAGATACGCAGTATTTT. It translates to CASSLARTGYTDTQYF.

The chain uses TRBV7-9 and TRBJ1-2; D might be TRBD1 (6 bases). The V and J ends lost 1 base and 7 bases respectively, with 10 bases between them. Looked up from germline, CDR1 is SEHNR and CDR2 is FQNEAQ (reference sequence). This CDR3 spans 13 amino acids. CDR3 protein: CASSLEARGGYTF. In DNA form, the CDR3 reads TGTGCCAGCAGCTTAGAAGCCAGGGGTGGCTACACCTTC.

The chain is built from TRBV7-2 and TRBJ1-1; 11 bases are shared with TRBD1. Looked up from germline, CDR1 is SGHTA and CDR2 is FQGNSA. V lost 4 bases and J lost 6; bases outside the gene matches: 4. The length of the CDR3 is 14 residues. In DNA, the CDR3 is TGTGCCAGCAGCTACCCGGACAGGGGGCCTGAAGCTTTCTTT. This codes for CASSYPDRGPEAFF.

The chain combines TRBV11-2 with TRBJ2-7, with TRBD2 matching 8 bases. Germline CDR1 SGHAT, CDR2 FQNNGV. This CDR3 region has 15 residues. V was clipped by 1 base and J by 4 bases; unmatched bases: 6. The CDR3 DNA sequence: TGTGCCAGCAGCTTAGTCGGACGGGGGGGTTACGAGCAGTACGTC. This translates into CASSLVGRGGYEQYV.

The genes are TRBV27 and TRBJ2-7, with 8 bases that match TRBD2. CDR1 and CDR2 from the germline V gene are MNHEY and SMNVEV (reference sequence). Losses at the gene ends were 7 bases for V and 0 bases for J; bases not matched to a gene: 5. The CDR3 runs 14 residues. CDR3 region: CASKRTSLSYEQYF. As DNA, the CDR3 is TGTGCCAGCAAACGGACTAGCCTCTCCTACGAGCAGTACTTC.

The rearrangement joins TRBV4-2 to TRBJ1-5; maybe TRBD1 (5 bases). In germline, CDR1 is LGHNA, CDR2 YNFKEQ. The CDR3 totals 12 residues. The V and J ends lost 3 bases and 7 bases respectively, with 7 bases between them. CDR3 loop: CASSQGLQPQHF. The DNA of the CDR3 is TGTGCCAGCAGCCAGGGACTGCAGCCCCAGCATTTT.